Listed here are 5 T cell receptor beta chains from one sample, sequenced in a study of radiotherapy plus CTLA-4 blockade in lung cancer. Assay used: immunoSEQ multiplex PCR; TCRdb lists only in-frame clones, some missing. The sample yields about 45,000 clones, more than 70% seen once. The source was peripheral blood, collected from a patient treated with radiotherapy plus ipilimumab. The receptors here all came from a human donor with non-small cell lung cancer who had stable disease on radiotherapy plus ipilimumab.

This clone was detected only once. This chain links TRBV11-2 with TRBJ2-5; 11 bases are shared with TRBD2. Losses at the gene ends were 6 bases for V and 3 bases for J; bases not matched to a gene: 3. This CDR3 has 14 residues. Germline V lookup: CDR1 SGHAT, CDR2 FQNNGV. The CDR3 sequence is CASSPGLAEETQYF. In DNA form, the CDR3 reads TGTGCCAGCAGTCCGGGACTAGCGGAAGAGACCCAGTACTTC. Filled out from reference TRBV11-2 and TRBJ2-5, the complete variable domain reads EAGVAQSPRYKIIEKRQSVAFWCNPISGHATLYWYQQILGQGPKLLIQFQNNGVVDDSQLPKDRFSAERLKGVDSTLKIQPAKLEDSAVYLCASSPGLAEETQYFGPGTRLLVL.

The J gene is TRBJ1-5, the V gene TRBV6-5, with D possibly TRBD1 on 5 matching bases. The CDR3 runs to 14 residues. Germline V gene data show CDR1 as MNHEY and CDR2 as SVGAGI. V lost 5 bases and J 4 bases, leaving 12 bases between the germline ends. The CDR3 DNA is TGTGCCAGCAGTGCTGGCCCAGGGAATCAGCCCCAGCATTTT. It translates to CASSAGPGNQPQHF.

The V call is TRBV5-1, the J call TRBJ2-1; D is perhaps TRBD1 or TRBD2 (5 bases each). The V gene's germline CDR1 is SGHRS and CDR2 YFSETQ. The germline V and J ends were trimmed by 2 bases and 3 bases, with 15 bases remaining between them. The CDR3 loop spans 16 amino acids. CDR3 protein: CASSLGPGTDYNEQFF. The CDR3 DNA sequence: TGCGCCAGCAGCTTAGGGCCCGGGACCGACTACAATGAGCAGTTCTTC.

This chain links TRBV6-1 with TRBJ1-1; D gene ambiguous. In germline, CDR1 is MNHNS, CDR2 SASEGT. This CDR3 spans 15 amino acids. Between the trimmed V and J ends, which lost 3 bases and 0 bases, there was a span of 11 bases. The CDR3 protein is CASSEAYQMNTEAFF. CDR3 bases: TGTGCCAGCAGTGAGGCCTACCAGATGAACACTGAAGCTTTCTTT.

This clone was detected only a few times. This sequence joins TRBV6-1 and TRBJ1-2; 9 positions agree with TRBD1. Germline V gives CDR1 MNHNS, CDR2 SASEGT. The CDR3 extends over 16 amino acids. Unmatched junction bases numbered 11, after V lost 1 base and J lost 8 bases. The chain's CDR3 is CASSEVIRTGDRGYTF. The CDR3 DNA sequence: TGTGCCAGCAGTGAAGTTATCAGGACAGGGGATCGCGGCTACACCTTC.